Each of the 8 T cell receptor beta chains below was sequenced from the same sample in a study of cytomegalovirus exposure and HLA in healthy donors. Use of 60 Vbeta and 13 Jbeta primers characterized the PCR. Measured with immunoSEQ multiplex PCR; TCRdb has only the in-frame clones, and not every one. The data show 100,000 or so clones, with less than 75% seen just once and approximately 2.3% held by the top ten. Specimen: PBMCs. The receptors shown here come from a man aged 30 to 39 in good health and CMV-seronegative.

V and J are TRBV11-2 and TRBJ2-7, with 7 positions matching TRBD1. Trimming cost V 1 base and J 5 bases; bases outside gene matches: 8. Germline CDR1 and CDR2: SGHAT and FQNNGV. CDR3 length: 15 residues. CDR3 in amino acids: CASSLGRQGSHEQYF. CDR3 bases: TGTGCCAGCAGCTTAGGCCGACAGGGTAGCCACGAGCAGTACTTC.

This chain connects TRBV10-1 to TRBJ1-5; 11 nucleotides align to TRBD1. CDR3 length: 13 amino acids. Germline values: CDR1 WNHNN, CDR2 SYGVQD (reference sequence). V shed 10 bases, J shed 4 bases, and the junction held 3 bases outside the gene matches. CDR3 sequence reads: CAIGQGANQPQHF. The CDR3 nucleotides are TGCGCCATTGGACAGGGGGCGAATCAGCCCCAGCATTTT.

The genes are TRBV7-2 and TRBJ2-2; D gene uncertain. Germline CDR1 and CDR2: SGHTA and FQGNSA. The CDR3 runs 13 residues. V was shortened by 1 base and J by 9 bases, with 9 bases between the two germline ends. The CDR3 reads CASSLVHLRELFF. As DNA, the CDR3 is TGTGCCAGCAGCTTAGTCCACCTACGGGAGCTGTTTTTT.

This clone was detected only a few times. The rearrangement joins TRBV19 to TRBJ2-1, with 11 positions matching TRBD2. V was pared by 4 bases and J by 4 bases, with 6 bases of the junction left unmatched. The CDR3 covers 16 residues. Germline values: CDR1 LNHDA, CDR2 SQIVND (reference sequence). CDR3 residues: CASSTHSGGAYNEQFF. The CDR3 bases are TGTGCCAGTAGTACCCATAGCGGGGGGGCATACAATGAGCAGTTCTTC.

The chain couples TRBV27 to TRBJ2-5; possibly TRBD1 for D (7 bases). Trimming shortened V by 5 bases and J by 5 bases, and 18 bases separated the two germline ends. The CDR3 runs 15 residues. Germline-derived CDR1 and CDR2 are MNHEY and SMNVEV (reference sequence). Here the CDR3 DNA reads TGTGCCAGCAGTCAGGGGGGCCTAGGGTTGGAGACCCAGTACTTC. It is translated as CASSQGGLGLETQYF.

The rearrangement links TRBV18 to TRBJ2-7; D might be TRBD1 (6 bases). Trimming removed 2 bases from V and 3 bases from J, with 11 bases in between. The V gene's germline CDR1 is KGHSH and CDR2 LQKENI. CDR3 length: 14 amino acids. CDR3 loop: CASSPRDNNYEQYF. The CDR3 nucleotides read TGTGCCAGCTCACCAAGGGACAACAACTACGAGCAGTACTTC.

The V gene is TRBV18, the J gene TRBJ2-7, with TRBD2 matching 10 bases. The J segment lost 2 bases and the V segment lost 3 bases, leaving 1 base of the junction unmatched. The CDR3 is 14 residues long. In germline, CDR1 is KGHSH, CDR2 LQKENI. DNA of the CDR3: TGTGCCAGCTCACCTACTAGCGGGACCTACGAGCAGTACTTC. Translation gives CASSPTSGTYEQYF.

This clone has just one count. V is TRBV15 and J is TRBJ1-6, with 7 bases fitting TRBD1. The CDR3 covers 18 residues. V was clipped by 3 bases and J by 1 base; unmatched bases: 9. Germline assignment: CDR1 LNHNV and CDR2 YYDKDF (reference sequence). DNA for the CDR3: TGTGCCACCAGCAGGGCTAATACAGGGGCTTCCTATAATTCACCCCTCCACTTT. Protein sequence: CATSRANTGASYNSPLHF.